This is a list of T cell receptor beta chains from one sample in a study of blood T cell repertoires in COVID-19. The data were produced by immunoSEQ multiplex PCR, yet TCRdb's version contains in-frame clones alone and is incomplete. Of about 200,000 clones listed, around 82% are singletons. The sample was PBMCs or T cells enriched from blood (not recorded which). The origin of the receptors is a woman in her 40s with acute COVID-19. CDR3s include the opening cysteine and the closing phenylalanine or tryptophan. A D gene is named only where the DNA matches it firmly. For some rows the clone size is stated as once, few or many, or as a class when expanded; others skip it.

TRBV10-3	NA	TRBJ1-1	NA	TGTGCCATCAGTGAGGGAGGGGTAGGGAACACTGAAGCTTTCTTT	CAISEGGVGNTEAFF
TRBV28	NA	TRBJ1-2	NA	TGTGCCAGCATCCCCTCGGAGGGCTACTATGGCTACACCTTC	CASIPSEGYYGYTF
TRBV6-1	NA	TRBJ1-1	NA	TGTGCCAGCAGTGGACCGGGAACCTCAACCATGAACACTGAAGCTTTCTTT	CASSGPGTSTMNTEAFF
TRBV7-2	TRBD2	TRBJ2-7	NA	TGTGCCAGCAGCTTGATCGGGGGGGTTTACGAGCAGTACTTC	CASSLIGGVYEQYF
TRBV30	NA	TRBJ1-6	few	TGTGCCTGGAGTGTAAAACGGTTGAATTCACCCCTCCACTTT	CAWSVKRLNSPLHF
TRBV13	TRBD2	TRBJ2-1	NA	TGTGCCAGCAGCCCTCGGACTAGCGGGGGGGACAATGAGCAGTTCTTC	CASSPRTSGGDNEQFF
TRBV12-3/TRBV12-4	TRBD2	TRBJ2-1	NA	TGTGCCAGCAGTGGGGGGGTCTACAATGAGCAGTTCTTC	CASSGGVYNEQFF
TRBV30	TRBD1	TRBJ2-7	NA	TGTGCCTGGAACAGGGGCGCCGCCTACGAGCAGTACTTC	CAWNRGAAYEQYF
TRBV18	NA	TRBJ2-7	NA	TGTGCCAGCTCACCACCAGGGGACTACGAGCAGTACTTC	CASSPPGDYEQYF
TRBV5-6	NA	TRBJ2-3	NA	TGTGCCAGCAGCTTGGTGGCGCGGTACAGCACAGATACGCAGTATTTT	CASSLVARYSTDTQYF
TRBV4-1	NA	TRBJ2-7	NA	TGCGCCAGCAGCCAAGTTGACCTCGGCCACAGCTCCTACGAGCAGTACTTC	CASSQVDLGHSSYEQYF
TRBV27	TRBD1	TRBJ1-6	NA	TGTGCCAGCAGTTTATCGCGACAGGGGGCGAGTGTACCCCTCCACTTT	CASSLSRQGASVPLHF
TRBV4-1	TRBD1	TRBJ1-6	medium-sized	TGCGCCAGCAGCCAAGTGACAGGGGAACGCGGGTCACCCCTCCACTTT	CASSQVTGERGSPLHF
TRBV28	NA	TRBJ1-2	NA	TGTGCCAGCAGCGGGGGGTGGCACTATGGCTACACCTTC	CASSGGWHYGYTF
TRBV28	NA	TRBJ1-3	few	TGTGCCAGTCACAGTATCACAGGGAGCTCTGGAAACACCATATATTTT	CASHSITGSSGNTIYF
TRBV5-1	NA	TRBJ1-3	once	TGCGCCAGCAGCTTGGACGCCAAGAGCTCTGGAAACACCATATATTTT	CASSLDAKSSGNTIYF
TRBV7-8	NA	TRBJ2-1	NA	TGTGCCAGCATCCAAGACGGGGATGAGCAGTTCTTC	CASIQDGDEQFF
TRBV6-5	TRBD1	TRBJ2-7	many	TGTGCCACCCGACAGGGTGGGATCTACGAGCAGTACTTC	CATRQGGIYEQYF
TRBV28	TRBD1	TRBJ1-2	NA	TGTGCCAGCCGTTTTTTCGACAGGGGGCGACTTAACTATGGCTACACCTTC	CASRFFDRGRLNYGYTF
TRBV27	NA	TRBJ2-1	once	TGTGCCAGCAGTTGGGGGGGCCGGGGCTACAATGAGCAGTTCTTC	CASSWGGRGYNEQFF
TRBV30	NA	TRBJ1-1	few	TGTGCCTGGAGCAGGGAGAACACTGAAGCTTTCTTT	CAWSRENTEAFF
TRBV5-1	TRBD1	TRBJ2-2	few	TGCGCCAGCAGCGGGGACAGGGGGACTAACACCGGGGAGCTGTTTTTT	CASSGDRGTNTGELFF
TRBV19	NA	TRBJ2-7	NA	TGTGCCAGTAGCGAGGCCCTGGATCGCGAGCAGTACTTC	CASSEALDREQYF
TRBV5-5	TRBD1	TRBJ1-2	NA	TGTGCCAGCAGCCCCGGGACAGATGGCTACACCTTC	CASSPGTDGYTF
TRBV11-2	NA	TRBJ1-4	few	TGTGCCAGCAGCTTCCGGGGAACTAATGAAAAACTGTTTTTT	CASSFRGTNEKLFF
TRBV19	NA	TRBJ1-1	NA	TGTGCCAGTAGTATCTCACGGGACACTGAGGCTTTCTTT	CASSISRDTEAFF
TRBV4-2	TRBD1	TRBJ1-2	NA	TGTGCCAGCAGCCAAGGGTCGGGAGACAGGGCTGGTGGCTACACCTTC	CASSQGSGDRAGGYTF
TRBV4-1	NA	TRBJ2-3	NA	TGCGCCAGCAGCCACATAGCGGGACAGGGCATAGATACGCAGTATTTT	CASSHIAGQGIDTQYF
TRBV18	TRBD1	TRBJ1-6	NA	TGTGCCAGCTCACTTGGACAGGTTGGTTCGAATTCACCCCTCCACTTT	CASSLGQVGSNSPLHF
TRBV4-1	NA	TRBJ2-7	NA	TGCGCCAGCAGCCAAGATTTGAGAGACTACGAGCAGTACTTC	CASSQDLRDYEQYF
TRBV7-9	TRBD1	TRBJ1-1	NA	TGTGTCGCGCCGGAGAGCTTAGGACAGGGACCCAACGGGGCTTTCTTT	CVAPESLGQGPNGAFF
TRBV10-1	TRBD1	TRBJ1-1	NA	TGCGCCAGCTCAGACAGGGGGCAAGCTTTCTTT	CASSDRGQAFF
TRBV28	TRBD2	TRBJ2-3	NA	TGTGCCAGCAGTGTCGGCGGGACTAGCGGGACAAGTACGCAGTATTTT	CASSVGGTSGTSTQYF
TRBV30	TRBD1	TRBJ1-5	NA	TGTGCCGCAGAAACAGGGGGCGGTCAGCCCCAGCATTTT	CAAETGGGQPQHF
TRBV5-5	NA	TRBJ2-7	NA	TGTGCCAGCAGCCGGGGGACCTCCTACGAGCAGTACTTC	CASSRGTSYEQYF